These 26 T cell receptor beta chains were all obtained from the same sample, sequenced in a study of cytomegalovirus exposure and HLA in healthy donors. PCR was performed using 60 Vbeta and 13 Jbeta primers. This table comes from immunoSEQ multiplex PCR, and its TCRdb copy is limited to in-frame clones, with some not included. The sample consists of 150,000 to 180,000 clones, more than 60% of them appearing once. The sequencing input was PBMCs. These receptors were obtained from a woman aged 40 to 49 in good health and CMV-seronegative.

The chain employs TRBV6-6 and TRBJ2-7, with a tentative D call TRBD2 (7 bases). The CDR3 is 15 residues long. Germline CDR1 MNHNY, CDR2 SVGAGI (reference sequence). Trimming took 6 bases from V and 2 from J, leaving 17 bases between them. The CDR3 bases are TGTGCCAGCAGCCAAGGGGGGACTACTGCCTACGAGCAGTACTTC. This encodes CASSQGGTTAYEQYF.

This chain uses TRBV11-3 with TRBJ1-1; 7 nucleotides agree with TRBD1. The CDR3 loop spans 16 amino acids. Germline assignment: CDR1 SGHNT and CDR2 YENEEA. J was trimmed by 0 bases and V by 5 bases; bases with no gene match: 9. The CDR3 is CASSPRDSGLNTEAFF. The CDR3 DNA reads TGTGCCAGCAGCCCACGGGACAGTGGGTTGAACACTGAAGCTTTCTTT.

This clone was seen more than once but under ten times. This chain uses TRBV7-9 with TRBJ2-3; TRBD2 is a possible D gene (6 bases). V dropped 3 bases and J dropped 0 bases, with 22 bases sitting between them. Per germline, CDR1 SEHNR and CDR2 FQNEAQ (reference sequence). The CDR3 sequence is 19 residues long. In DNA form, the CDR3 reads TGTGCCAGCAGCTTTTTACCCGGGACTCAGAGACCTAGCACAGATACGCAGTATTTT. Its translation is CASSFLPGTQRPSTDTQYF.

This chain joins TRBV11-2 and TRBJ1-2; TRBD1 agrees at 10 bases. Germline V gene lookup returns CDR1 SGHAT and CDR2 FQNNGV. This CDR3 is 14 amino acids long. The V gene end was trimmed by 3 bases and the J gene end by 12 bases; junction bases not matched to a gene: 10. CDR3 nucleotide sequence: TGTGCCAGCAGCTTCTACCGGACAGGGGGAATTGACACCTTC. Translating gives CASSFYRTGGIDTF.

The chain combines TRBV18 with TRBJ1-1; 12 bases are shared with TRBD1. Germline values: CDR1 KGHSH, CDR2 LQKENI. CDR3 length equals 19 residues. Trimming removed 1 base from V and 5 bases from J; junction bases left unmatched: 14. The CDR3 region is CASSPRYPGQGAGGTEAFF. CDR3 in DNA: TGTGCCAGCTCACCACGATACCCGGGACAGGGGGCGGGAGGAACTGAAGCTTTCTTT.

The V gene is TRBV2, the J gene TRBJ1-1; D gene ambiguous. The CDR3 extends over 14 amino acids. In germline, CDR1 is SNHLY, CDR2 FYNNEI. V was trimmed by 1 base and J by 6 bases, leaving 12 bases between them. This CDR3 is CASSEVEREAEAFF. For the CDR3, the DNA is TGTGCCAGCAGTGAAGTCGAGCGGGAGGCTGAAGCTTTCTTT.

CDR3 in amino acids: CASTLGEYSNQPQHF. The CDR3 nucleotides are TGTGCCAGCACACTCGGGGAGTATAGCAATCAGCCCCAGCATTTT. The chain carries TRBV7-2 and TRBJ1-5, with D unresolved. Trimming removed 7 bases at V and 0 bases at J, with 13 bases between. This CDR3 is built from 15 residues. Germline assignment: CDR1 SGHTA and CDR2 FQGNSA.

This rearrangement joins TRBV10-3 to TRBJ1-2, with a weak D call TRBD1 (6 bases). The CDR3 is made up of 15 amino acids. Looked up from germline, CDR1 is ENHRY and CDR2 is SYGVKD. V was trimmed by 0 bases and J by 5 bases, leaving 13 bases between them. The CDR3 is CAISESETGMYGYTF. For the CDR3, the DNA is TGTGCCATCAGTGAGTCAGAGACAGGCATGTATGGCTACACCTTC.

This clone occurred once. V gene TRBV19 combines with J gene TRBJ2-3; D call uncertain. The CDR3 sequence is 14 residues long. In germline, CDR1 is LNHDA, CDR2 SQIVND (reference sequence). Deletions cut 8 bases from V and 6 bases from J, with 18 bases between. The CDR3 DNA is TGTGCCAGTGCCGCTCCGGAGTGGTTGGATACGCAGTATTTT. Protein product: CASAAPEWLDTQYF.

This chain uses TRBV7-9 with TRBJ2-5; TRBD1 is a possible D gene (6 bases). The CDR3 has 14 residues. CDR1 SEHNR and CDR2 FQNEAQ come from the germline V gene (reference sequence). Trimming pared 6 bases from V and 0 bases from J, leaving 11 bases between. CDR3 residues: CASSSGVYQETQYF. The CDR3 bases are TGTGCCAGCAGTTCAGGGGTCTACCAAGAGACCCAGTACTTC.

This clone was observed a few times. This sequence joins TRBV7-9 and TRBJ2-7, with D perhaps matching TRBD2 (5 bases). V lost 7 bases and J 6 bases, leaving 19 bases between the germline ends. The CDR3 sequence is 14 residues long. Germline CDR1 is SEHNR and CDR2 is FQNEAQ (reference sequence). DNA of the CDR3: TGTGCCAGCACCCTCGAGGGTGCGTCAGGCGAGCAGTACTTC. This codes for CASTLEGASGEQYF.

The chain has TRBV5-1 and TRBJ2-3; the match to TRBD1 covers 7 bases. CDR3 length: 15 amino acids. The V and J ends lost 0 bases and 2 bases, in that order; junction bases with no gene match: 3. From germline, CDR1 is SGHRS and CDR2 YFSETQ. In DNA form, the CDR3 reads TGCGCCAGCAGCTTGGGTGGACAGGCCACAGATACGCAGTATTTT. Encoded protein: CASSLGGQATDTQYF.

Only a few counts were recorded for this clone. The chain is built from TRBV19 and TRBJ2-7; 8 bases are a match to TRBD2. The CDR3 loop spans 14 amino acids. V was pared by 5 bases and J by 3 bases, with 6 bases of the junction left unmatched. Germline values: CDR1 LNHDA, CDR2 SQIVND (reference sequence). The CDR3 loop is CASSATGTSYEQYF. The CDR3 region has the DNA TGTGCCAGTAGTGCGACCGGGACTAGCTACGAGCAGTACTTC.

This clone was seen a few times. V and J are TRBV7-9 and TRBJ2-2, with 7 positions matching TRBD2. V shed 2 bases and J 3 bases; nucleotides not matched to a gene: 3. CDR3 length equals 15 residues. Germline values: CDR1 SEHNR, CDR2 FQNEAQ (reference sequence). This CDR3 reads CASSLQGGDTGELFF. In DNA, the CDR3 is TGTGCCAGCAGCTTACAGGGAGGGGACACCGGGGAGCTGTTTTTT.

The J gene is TRBJ1-5, the V gene TRBV30; D unresolved. Looked up from germline, CDR1 is GTSNPN and CDR2 is SVGIG (reference sequence). This CDR3 is 14 amino acids long. Between the trimmed V and J ends, which lost 5 bases and 5 bases, there was a span of 16 bases. The chain's CDR3 is CAWARRGLHQPQHF. The CDR3 DNA reads TGTGCCTGGGCTCGGCGGGGTCTACATCAGCCCCAGCATTTT.

The chain couples TRBV29-1 to TRBJ1-1; D is unclear. Germline V gives CDR1 SQVTM, CDR2 ANQGSEA. This CDR3 comprises 13 residues. V was clipped by 4 bases and J by 0 bases, with 9 bases between them. The CDR3 DNA reads TGCAGCGTTGGTCCGGGAATGAACACTGAAGCTTTCTTT. It translates to CSVGPGMNTEAFF.

The CDR3 region is CASSRETSGNTIYF. In DNA, the CDR3 is TGTGCCAGCAGTCGGGAGACGAGTGGAAACACCATATATTTT. This chain links TRBV6-5 with TRBJ1-3; no clear D. The CDR3 runs 14 residues. CDR1 and CDR2 from the germline V gene are MNHEY and SVGAGI. V lost 5 bases to trimming and J lost 3 bases, with 11 bases between them.

This clone has a handful of counts. The V gene is TRBV30, the J gene TRBJ2-1, with 9 bases identical to TRBD1. Losses at the gene ends were 1 base for V and 7 bases for J; bases not matched to a gene: 2. Germline CDR1 and CDR2: GTSNPN and SVGIG (reference sequence). The CDR3 covers 13 residues. The CDR3 DNA is TGTGCCTGGAGTGGGGACAGGGTAAATGAGCAGTTCTTC. This encodes CAWSGDRVNEQFF.

This clone was counted between two and nine times. The junction and the germline gene differ at one end; a read error may be behind it. The genes are TRBV6-4 and TRBJ1-2; tentatively, D is TRBD1 (5 bases). CDR1 is MRHNA, CDR2 SNTAGT, per germline. This CDR3 spans 15 amino acids. The CDR3 loop reads CASSYSEQGTYGYTF. Written as DNA, the CDR3 is TGTGCCAGCAGTTACTCGGAGCAGGGTACCTATGGCTACACCTTC.

The J gene is TRBJ2-7, the V gene TRBV5-1; TRBD1 is a possible D gene (6 bases). The germline V gene encodes CDR1 SGHRS and CDR2 YFSETQ. The CDR3 runs to 14 residues. In nucleotides, the CDR3 is TGCGCTTCTAACAGGGTTGGAATCGCCTACGAGCAGTACTTC. The encoded protein is CASNRVGIAYEQYF. Full variable domain (missing parts from reference TRBV5-1 and TRBJ2-7): KAGVTQTPRYLIKTRGQQVTLSCSPISGHRSVSWYQQTPGQGLQFLFEYFSETQRNKGNFPGRFSGRQFSNSRSEMNVSTLELGDSALYLCASNRVGIAYEQYFGPGTRLTVT.

The chain has TRBV2 and TRBJ1-1, with D possibly TRBD1 on 5 matching bases. The CDR3 sequence is 13 residues long. Germline V gene data show CDR1 as SNHLY and CDR2 as FYNNEI. With 7 bases removed from V and 1 base from J, the gap between germline ends came to 10 bases. CDR3 nucleotides: TGTGCCAGCATGGGGCAGACGAACACTGAAGCTTTCTTT. Its translation is CASMGQTNTEAFF.

J is TRBJ1-5 and V is TRBV30; 7 bases agree with TRBD1. Trimming cost V 2 bases and J 3 bases; bases outside gene matches: 4. Germline lookup yields CDR1 GTSNPN and CDR2 SVGIG (reference sequence). This CDR3 has 14 amino acids. DNA for the CDR3: TGTGCCTGGAGTCCACAGGGGTACAATCAGCCCCAGCATTTT. Its translation is CAWSPQGYNQPQHF.

This chain links TRBV30 with TRBJ2-1, with TRBD2 matching over 11 bases. This CDR3 has 15 amino acids. CDR1 and CDR2 from the germline V gene are GTSNPN and SVGIG (reference sequence). The V and J ends lost 4 bases and 7 bases, in that order; junction bases with no gene match: 9. The CDR3 DNA sequence: TGTGCCTGGAACGTAGCGGGAGGGCCGGGGAATGAGCAGTTCTTC. Translated: CAWNVAGGPGNEQFF.

The rearrangement joins TRBV9 to TRBJ2-5, with TRBD1 as a possible D gene (6 bases). With 2 bases removed from V and 7 bases from J, the gap between germline ends came to 15 bases. The germline CDR1 and CDR2 sequences are SGDLS and YYNGEE. The CDR3 is 14 residues long. The CDR3 DNA follows: TGTGCCAGCAGCGTCATACAGGGTTTCGGGACCCAGTACTTC. Amino acid sequence: CASSVIQGFGTQYF.

The CDR3 DNA is TGCAGCATACTCGGGACTAGCGGCGGGACCTCCTACGAGCAGTACTTC. It translates to CSILGTSGGTSYEQYF. This chain uses TRBV29-1 with TRBJ2-7; 11 positions match TRBD2. After removal of 8 bases from V and 0 bases from J, the junction contained 12 bases not matched to a gene. This CDR3 region has 16 residues. Per germline, CDR1 SQVTM and CDR2 ANQGSEA.

The chain combines TRBV6-5 with TRBJ1-2; no firm D call. The CDR3 length is 13 residues. Germline V CDR1 and CDR2: MNHEY, SVGAGI. Trimming removed 2 bases from V and 8 bases from J, with 12 bases in between. CDR3 loop: CASSYGAVGGYTF. DNA for the CDR3: TGTGCCAGCAGTTACGGAGCAGTTGGAGGCTACACCTTC.